This T cell receptor beta chain came from a study of T cell responses to AZD1222 COVID-19 vaccine. Looking at the study overall: Second doses at about 4 or about 12 weeks were pooled. Study-wide results and limits: The repertoires were collected only after the peak T cell response. Possibly, clonal diversity was underestimated; donors were largely white British and included more females.

In germline, CDR1 is SNHLY, CDR2 FYNNEI. This CDR3 region has 16 residues. V gave up 6 bases and J gave up 3 bases; unmatched junction bases: 12. Clones were read by immunoSEQ multiplex PCR, and TCRdb kept only the in-frame ones, dropping some. Among about 120,000 clones, 92% were seen once, and the ten largest hold over 6.5%. Notes on this clone: As yet, its antigen is unknown.

This TCR was recovered from an adult in good health. V usage is TRBV2 and J usage is TRBJ2-7; 9 positions agree with TRBD2. Sequenced material: peripheral blood, taken on day 0 of AZD1222 vaccination. CDR3 region: CASRGGLAGRDYEQYF. CDR3 nucleotides: TGTGCCAGCAGAGGGGGGCTAGCGGGGCGCGACTACGAGCAGTACTTC.